This T cell receptor beta chain was identified in a study of T cell responses to AZD1222 COVID-19 vaccine. Study-wide results and limits: Regions 160-218 and 743-854 dominated among vaccine-associated CD4 TCRs spanning spike.

As for this clone: The antigen is unknown.

This table comes from immunoSEQ multiplex PCR, and its TCRdb copy is limited to in-frame clones, with some not included. The table lists more than 100,000 clones, 87% of them singletons. Unmatched junction bases numbered 13, after V lost 6 bases and J lost 1 base. The germline CDR1 and CDR2 sequences are SQVTM and ANQGSEA. The CDR3 spans 16 residues. The rearrangement joins TRBV29-1 to TRBJ2-7; 9 bases line up with TRBD1. The sequence derives from an adult in good health. Here the sequenced sample was peripheral blood, taken on day 0 of AZD1222 vaccination. The CDR3 DNA is TGCAGCGTCCGGGACAGGGTGATGGGGGATTCCTACGAGCAGTACTTC. Translated, it gives CSVRDRVMGDSYEQYF.